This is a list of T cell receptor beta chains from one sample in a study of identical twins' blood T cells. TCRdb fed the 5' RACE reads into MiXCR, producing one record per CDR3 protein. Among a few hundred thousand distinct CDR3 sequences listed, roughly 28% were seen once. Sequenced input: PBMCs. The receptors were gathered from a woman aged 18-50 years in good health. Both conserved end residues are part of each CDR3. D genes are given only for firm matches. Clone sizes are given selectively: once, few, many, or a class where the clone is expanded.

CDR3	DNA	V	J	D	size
CASTAGYEQYF	TGTGCCAGCACAGCGGGCTACGAGCAGTACTTC	TRBV2	TRBJ2-7	NA	few
CASRPGTTGNTIYF	TGTGCCAGCAGACCTGGGACAACTGGAAACACCATATATTTT	TRBV27	TRBJ1-3	NA	NA
CASSYLAGGSWADTQYF	TGTGCCAGCAGTTACTTAGCGGGGGGGAGTTGGGCAGATACGCAGTATTTT	TRBV6-6	TRBJ2-3	TRBD2	few
CASSLLLAGNYEQYF	TGCGCCAGCAGCTTGTTACTAGCGGGGAACTACGAGCAGTACTTC	TRBV5-1	TRBJ2-7	TRBD2	many
CSAPGRLAIRSTDTQYF	TGCAGTGCTCCCGGGAGACTAGCGATCCGCAGCACAGATACGCAGTATTTT	TRBV20-1	TRBJ2-3	TRBD2	NA
CASSLTQRGETQYF	TGTGCCAGCAGTTTAACCCAGCGCGGTGAGACCCAGTACTTC	TRBV27	TRBJ2-5	NA	NA
CASSLFDGYNQPQHF	TGTGCCAGCAGCTTGTTCGACGGCTACAATCAGCCCCAGCATTTT	TRBV5-6	TRBJ1-5	NA	few
CANSYTFRREGYYEQYF	TGTGCCAACAGTTACACCTTTCGGCGGGAGGGATACTACGAGCAGTACTTC	TRBV6-2/TRBV6-3	TRBJ2-7	TRBD2	NA
CASSRSSEGGYTF	TGTGCCAGCAGTAGATCCTCCGAGGGAGGCTACACCTTC	TRBV27	TRBJ1-2	NA	few
CASSLYQGASYEQYF	TGTGCCAGCAGCTTGTACCAGGGGGCCTCCTACGAGCAGTACTTC	TRBV7-8	TRBJ2-7	TRBD1	many
CASSFTYEQYF	TGCGCCAGCAGCTTCACCTACGAGCAGTACTTC	TRBV5-1	TRBJ2-7	NA	few
CASSDLSGDTEAFF	TGCGCCAGCAGCGACTTATCGGGGGACACTGAAGCTTTCTTT	TRBV5-1	TRBJ1-1	NA	few
CASSLGGTIYGYTF	TGTGCCAGCAGTTTGGGCGGAACGATCTATGGCTACACCTTC	TRBV12-3/TRBV12-4	TRBJ1-2	NA	few
CASSTTLAGTGELFF	TGTGCCAGTAGTACCACACTAGCGGGAACCGGGGAGCTGTTTTTT	TRBV19	TRBJ2-2	TRBD2	NA
CSSSTGQTNVLTF	TGTTCCAGTAGTACGGGACAGACCAACGTCCTGACTTTC	TRBV19	TRBJ2-6	TRBD1	NA
CSALPWETQYF	TGCAGTGCCCTCCCGTGGGAGACCCAGTACTTC	TRBV20-1	TRBJ2-5	NA	NA
CASSLTPDYEQYF	TGTGCCAGCAGTTTAACCCCGGACTACGAGCAGTACTTC	TRBV27	TRBJ2-7	NA	few
CDSSHGGSVAEAFF	TGTGACAGCAGTCACGGGGGTTCGGTGGCTGAAGCTTTCTTT	TRBV6-2/TRBV6-3	TRBJ1-1	NA	NA
CAVSDWGSNQPQHF	TGTGCCGTCAGTGATTGGGGTAGCAATCAGCCCCAGCATTTT	TRBV10-3	TRBJ1-5	NA	NA
CSVRTGTLISYEQYF	TGCAGCGTCAGGACCGGGACACTAATTTCCTACGAGCAGTACTTC	TRBV29-1	TRBJ2-7	NA	many
CASSFNDREVYGHTF	TGTGCCAGCAGTTTTAATGACAGGGAGGTCTATGGCCACACCTTC	TRBV27	TRBJ1-2	TRBD1	NA
CSAQGGIAGELFF	TGCAGTGCCCAGGGGGGGATTGCCGGGGAGCTGTTTTTT	TRBV20-1	TRBJ2-2	NA	many
CASSQDGGNGYTF	TGTGCCAGCAGCCAAGATGGTGGTAATGGCTACACCTTC	TRBV3-1	TRBJ1-2	NA	many
CASSEGWRGLGNEQFF	TGTGCCAGCAGTGAAGGTTGGAGGGGTCTCGGCAATGAGCAGTTCTTC	TRBV6-1	TRBJ2-1	NA	few
CASSLGLTRSPYNEQFF	TGTGCCAGCAGCTTAGGGTTAACTAGGTCCCCCTACAATGAGCAGTTCTTC	TRBV7-2	TRBJ2-1	NA	few
CASSYTRLAGGVGNEQFF	TGTGCCAGTAGTTACACAAGACTAGCGGGAGGGGTAGGGAATGAGCAGTTCTTC	TRBV19	TRBJ2-1	TRBD2	NA
CASSWTARNEKLFF	TGTGCCAGCAGCTGGACAGCCCGTAATGAAAAACTGTTTTTT	TRBV27	TRBJ1-4	NA	few
CSVHIRDYGYTF	TGCAGCGTTCATATAAGGGACTATGGCTACACCTTC	TRBV29-1	TRBJ1-2	NA	few
CASTTSGGTSYEQYF	TGCGCCAGCACAACTAGCGGGGGTACCTCCTACGAGCAGTACTTC	TRBV5-1	TRBJ2-7	TRBD2	NA
CSARDHRAYEQYF	TGCAGTGCTAGAGATCACAGGGCTTACGAGCAGTACTTC	TRBV20-1	TRBJ2-7	NA	few
CASSKLGSRWGYTF	TGTGCCAGCAGCAAGCTGGGCAGTCGGTGGGGCTACACCTTC	TRBV7-9	TRBJ1-2	NA	few
CASSQNPGQVYNEQFF	TGCGCCAGCAGCCAAAATCCCGGACAGGTGTACAATGAGCAGTTCTTC	TRBV5-1	TRBJ2-1	TRBD1	NA
CASSQGQGNSPLHF	TGTGCCAGCAGCCAAGGACAGGGAAATTCACCCCTCCACTTT	TRBV14	TRBJ1-6	TRBD1	many